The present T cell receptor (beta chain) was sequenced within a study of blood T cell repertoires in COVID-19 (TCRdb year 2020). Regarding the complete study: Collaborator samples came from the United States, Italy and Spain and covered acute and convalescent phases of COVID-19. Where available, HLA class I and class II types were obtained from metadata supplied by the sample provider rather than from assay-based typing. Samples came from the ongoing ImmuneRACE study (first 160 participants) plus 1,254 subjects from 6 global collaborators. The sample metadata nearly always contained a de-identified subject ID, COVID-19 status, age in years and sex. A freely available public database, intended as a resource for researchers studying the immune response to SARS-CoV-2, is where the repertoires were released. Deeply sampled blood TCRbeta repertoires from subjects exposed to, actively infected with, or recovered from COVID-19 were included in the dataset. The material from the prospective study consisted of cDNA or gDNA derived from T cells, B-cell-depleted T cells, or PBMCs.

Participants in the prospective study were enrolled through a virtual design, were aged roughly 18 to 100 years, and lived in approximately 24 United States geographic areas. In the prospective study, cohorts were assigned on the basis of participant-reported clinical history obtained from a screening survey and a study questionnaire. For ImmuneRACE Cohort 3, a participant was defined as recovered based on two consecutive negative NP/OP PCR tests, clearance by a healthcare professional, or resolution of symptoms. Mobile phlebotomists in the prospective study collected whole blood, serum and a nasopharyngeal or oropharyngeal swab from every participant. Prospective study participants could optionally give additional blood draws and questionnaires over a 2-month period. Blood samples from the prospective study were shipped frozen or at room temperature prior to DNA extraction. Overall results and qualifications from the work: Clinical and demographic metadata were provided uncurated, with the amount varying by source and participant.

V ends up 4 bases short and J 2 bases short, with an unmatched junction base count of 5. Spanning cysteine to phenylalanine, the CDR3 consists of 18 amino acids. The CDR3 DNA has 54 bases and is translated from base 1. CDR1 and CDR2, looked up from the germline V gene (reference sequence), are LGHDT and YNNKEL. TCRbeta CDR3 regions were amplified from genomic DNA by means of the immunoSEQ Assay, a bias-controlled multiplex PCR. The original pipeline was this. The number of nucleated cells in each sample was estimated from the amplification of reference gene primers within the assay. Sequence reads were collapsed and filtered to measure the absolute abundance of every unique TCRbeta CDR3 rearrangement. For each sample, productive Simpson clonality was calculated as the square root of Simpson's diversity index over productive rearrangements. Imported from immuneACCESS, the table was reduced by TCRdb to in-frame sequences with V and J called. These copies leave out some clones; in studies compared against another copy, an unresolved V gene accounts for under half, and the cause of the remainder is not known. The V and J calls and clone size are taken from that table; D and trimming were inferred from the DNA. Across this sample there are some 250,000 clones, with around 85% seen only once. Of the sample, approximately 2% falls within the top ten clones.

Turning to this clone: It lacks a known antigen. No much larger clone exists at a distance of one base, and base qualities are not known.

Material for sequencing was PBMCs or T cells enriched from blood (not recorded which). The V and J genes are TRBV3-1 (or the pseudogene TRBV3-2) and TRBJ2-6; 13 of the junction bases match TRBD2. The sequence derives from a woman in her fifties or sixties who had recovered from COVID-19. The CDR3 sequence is CASSPRTSGSAGANVLTF. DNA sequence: TGTGCCAGCAGCCCCCGGACTAGCGGGAGTGCTGGGGCCAACGTCCTGACTTTC.